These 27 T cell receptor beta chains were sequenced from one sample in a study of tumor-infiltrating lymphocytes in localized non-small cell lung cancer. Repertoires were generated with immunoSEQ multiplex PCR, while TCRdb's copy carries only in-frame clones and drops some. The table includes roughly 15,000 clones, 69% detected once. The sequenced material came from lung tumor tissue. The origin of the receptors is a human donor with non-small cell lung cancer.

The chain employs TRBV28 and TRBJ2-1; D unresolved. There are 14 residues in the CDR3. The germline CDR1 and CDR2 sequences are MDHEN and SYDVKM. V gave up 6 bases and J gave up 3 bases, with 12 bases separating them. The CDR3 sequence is CASSPPTNYNEQFF. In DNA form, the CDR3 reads TGTGCCAGCAGCCCACCGACCAACTACAATGAGCAGTTCTTC. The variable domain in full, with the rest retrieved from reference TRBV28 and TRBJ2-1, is DVKVTQSSRYLVKRTGEKVFLECVQDMDHENMFWYRQDPGLGLRLIYFSYDVKMKEKGDIPEGYSVSREKKERFSLILESASTNQTSMYLCASSPPTNYNEQFFGPGTRLTVL.

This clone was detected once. The CDR3 here is CASSLFSGNNEQFF. CDR3 sequence (DNA): TGCGCCAGCAGCTTGTTTTCCGGTAACAATGAGCAGTTCTTC. The rearrangement joins TRBV5-1 to TRBJ2-1; D is undetermined. Germline V lookup: CDR1 SGHRS, CDR2 YFSETQ. Trimming shortened V by 1 base and J by 5 bases, and 10 bases separated the two germline ends. This CDR3 contains 14 residues.

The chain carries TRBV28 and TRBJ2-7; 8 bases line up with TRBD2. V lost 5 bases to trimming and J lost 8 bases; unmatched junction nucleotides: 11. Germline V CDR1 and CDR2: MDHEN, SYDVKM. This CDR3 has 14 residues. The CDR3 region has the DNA TGTGCCAGCAGTCCGAGCGGGAGCCTTGTCAAGCAGTACTTC. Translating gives CASSPSGSLVKQYF.

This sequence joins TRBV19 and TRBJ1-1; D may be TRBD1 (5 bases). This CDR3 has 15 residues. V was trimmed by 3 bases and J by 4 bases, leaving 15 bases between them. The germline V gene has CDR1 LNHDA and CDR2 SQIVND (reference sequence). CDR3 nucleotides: TGTGCCAGTAGTATCCCGAGGGGCGCGAGCACTGAAGCTTTCTTT. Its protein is CASSIPRGASTEAFF.

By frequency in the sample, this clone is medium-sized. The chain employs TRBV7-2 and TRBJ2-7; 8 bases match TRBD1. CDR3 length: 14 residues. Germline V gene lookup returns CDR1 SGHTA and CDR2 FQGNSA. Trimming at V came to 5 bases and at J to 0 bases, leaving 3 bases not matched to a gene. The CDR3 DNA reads TGTGCCAGCAGCCCGGACAGGGCCTCCTACGAGCAGTACTTC. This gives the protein CASSPDRASYEQYF.

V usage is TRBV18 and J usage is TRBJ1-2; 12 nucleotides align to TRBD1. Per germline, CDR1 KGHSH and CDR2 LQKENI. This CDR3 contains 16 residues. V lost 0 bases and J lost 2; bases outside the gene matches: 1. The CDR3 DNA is TGTGCCAGCTCACCACCGGGGACAGGGGGCAACTATGGCTACACCTTC. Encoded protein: CASSPPGTGGNYGYTF.

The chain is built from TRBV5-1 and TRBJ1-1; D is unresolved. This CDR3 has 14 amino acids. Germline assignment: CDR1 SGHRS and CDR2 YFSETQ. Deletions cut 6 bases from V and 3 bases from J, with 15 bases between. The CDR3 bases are TGCGCCAGCACCCGGGGTAGTAAGGACACTGAAGCTTTCTTT. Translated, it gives CASTRGSKDTEAFF.

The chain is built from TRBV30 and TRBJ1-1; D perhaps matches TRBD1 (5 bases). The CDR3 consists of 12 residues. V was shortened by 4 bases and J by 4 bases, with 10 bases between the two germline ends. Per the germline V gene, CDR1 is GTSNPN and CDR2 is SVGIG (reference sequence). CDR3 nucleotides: TGTGCCTGGATCGTAGGGGCCACTGAAGCTTTCTTT. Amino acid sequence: CAWIVGATEAFF.

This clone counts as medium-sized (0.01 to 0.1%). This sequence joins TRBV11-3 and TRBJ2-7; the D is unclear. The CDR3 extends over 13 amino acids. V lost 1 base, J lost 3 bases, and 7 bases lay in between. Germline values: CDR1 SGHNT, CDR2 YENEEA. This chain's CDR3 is CASSLAQNYEQYF. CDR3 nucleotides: TGTGCCAGCAGCTTAGCACAGAACTACGAGCAGTACTTC.

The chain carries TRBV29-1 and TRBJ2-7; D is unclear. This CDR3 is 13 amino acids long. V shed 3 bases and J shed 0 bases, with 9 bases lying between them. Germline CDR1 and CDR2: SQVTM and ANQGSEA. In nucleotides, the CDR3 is TGCAGCGTTGATGACGGTAGCTCCTACGAGCAGTACTTC. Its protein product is CSVDDGSSYEQYF.

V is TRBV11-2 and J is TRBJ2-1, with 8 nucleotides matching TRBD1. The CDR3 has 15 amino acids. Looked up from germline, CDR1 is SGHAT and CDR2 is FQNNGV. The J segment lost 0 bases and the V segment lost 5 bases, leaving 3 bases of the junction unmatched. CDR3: CASSKDRGSYNEQFF. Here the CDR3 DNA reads TGTGCCAGCAGCAAAGACAGGGGCTCCTACAATGAGCAGTTCTTC. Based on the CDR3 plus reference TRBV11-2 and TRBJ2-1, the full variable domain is EAGVAQSPRYKIIEKRQSVAFWCNPISGHATLYWYQQILGQGPKLLIQFQNNGVVDDSQLPKDRFSAERLKGVDSTLKIQPAKLEDSAVYLCASSKDRGSYNEQFFGPGTRLTVL.

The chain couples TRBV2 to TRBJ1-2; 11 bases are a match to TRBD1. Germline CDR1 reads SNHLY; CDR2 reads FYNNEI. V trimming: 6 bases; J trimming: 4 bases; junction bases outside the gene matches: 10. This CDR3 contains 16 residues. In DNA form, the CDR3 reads TGTGCCAGCAGGGCAAGGACAGGGGGCTGGGGCTATGGCTACACCTTC. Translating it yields CASRARTGGWGYGYTF.

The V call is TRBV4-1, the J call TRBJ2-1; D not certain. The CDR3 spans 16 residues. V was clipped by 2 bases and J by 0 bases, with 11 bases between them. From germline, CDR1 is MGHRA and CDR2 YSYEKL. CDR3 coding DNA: TGCGCCAGCAGCCAAATGGACGCTAGCTCCTACAATGAGCAGTTCTTC. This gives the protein CASSQMDASSYNEQFF.

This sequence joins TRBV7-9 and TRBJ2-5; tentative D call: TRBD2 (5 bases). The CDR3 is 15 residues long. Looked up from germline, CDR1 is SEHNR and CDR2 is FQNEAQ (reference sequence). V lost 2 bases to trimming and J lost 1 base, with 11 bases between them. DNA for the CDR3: TGTGCCAGCAGCTTAAGAGGGCGGACCCAAGAGACCCAGTACTTC. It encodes CASSLRGRTQETQYF.

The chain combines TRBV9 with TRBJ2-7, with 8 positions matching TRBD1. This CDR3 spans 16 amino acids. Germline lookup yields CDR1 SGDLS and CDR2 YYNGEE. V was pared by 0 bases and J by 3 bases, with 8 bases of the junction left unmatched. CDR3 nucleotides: TGTGCCAGCAGCGTAGAACCAGGACAGGGAGTCTACGAGCAGTACTTC. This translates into CASSVEPGQGVYEQYF.

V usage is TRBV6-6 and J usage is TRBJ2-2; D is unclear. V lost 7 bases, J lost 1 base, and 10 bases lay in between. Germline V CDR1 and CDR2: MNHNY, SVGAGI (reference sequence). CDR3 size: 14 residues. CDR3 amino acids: CASIQPENTGELFF. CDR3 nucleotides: TGTGCCAGCATTCAACCGGAGAACACCGGGGAGCTGTTTTTT.

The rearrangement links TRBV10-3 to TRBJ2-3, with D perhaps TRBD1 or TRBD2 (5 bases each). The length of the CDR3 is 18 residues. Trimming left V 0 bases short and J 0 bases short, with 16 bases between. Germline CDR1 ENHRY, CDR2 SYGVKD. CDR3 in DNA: TGTGCCATCAGTGAGTCGAGGACAACTAGTTTAAGCACAGATACGCAGTATTTT. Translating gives CAISESRTTSLSTDTQYF.

The CDR3 DNA reads TGTGCCTGGAGTTTCGTTGGGCGGAACAGTCAGCCCCAGCATTTT. Residues: CAWSFVGRNSQPQHF. The rearrangement joins TRBV30 to TRBJ1-5; D is unclear. CDR1 is GTSNPN and CDR2 is SVGIG in the germline V gene (reference sequence). This CDR3 comprises 15 residues. V was pared by 2 bases and J by 6 bases, with 17 bases between.

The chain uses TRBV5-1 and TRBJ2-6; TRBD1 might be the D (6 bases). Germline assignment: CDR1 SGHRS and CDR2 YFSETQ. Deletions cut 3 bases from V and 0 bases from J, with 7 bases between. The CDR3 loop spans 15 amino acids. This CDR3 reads CASSSTGSGANVLTF. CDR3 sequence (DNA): TGCGCCAGCAGCTCGACAGGCTCTGGGGCCAACGTCCTGACTTTC.

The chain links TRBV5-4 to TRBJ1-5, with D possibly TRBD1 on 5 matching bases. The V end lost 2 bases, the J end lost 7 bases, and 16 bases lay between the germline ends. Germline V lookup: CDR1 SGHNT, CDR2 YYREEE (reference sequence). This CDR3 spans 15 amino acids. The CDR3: CASSFGTHENQPQHF. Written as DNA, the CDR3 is TGTGCCAGCAGCTTTGGGACCCACGAGAACCAGCCCCAGCATTTT.

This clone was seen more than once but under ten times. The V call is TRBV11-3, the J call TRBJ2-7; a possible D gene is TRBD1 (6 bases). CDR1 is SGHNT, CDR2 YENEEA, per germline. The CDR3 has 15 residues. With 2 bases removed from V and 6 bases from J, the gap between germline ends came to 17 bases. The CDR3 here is CASSLRQDPPGEQYF. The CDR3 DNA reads TGTGCCAGCAGCTTAAGACAGGACCCTCCTGGCGAGCAGTACTTC.

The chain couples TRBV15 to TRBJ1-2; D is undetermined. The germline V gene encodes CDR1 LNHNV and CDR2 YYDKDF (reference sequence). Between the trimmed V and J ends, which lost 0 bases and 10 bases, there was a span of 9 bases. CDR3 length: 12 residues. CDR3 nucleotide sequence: TGTGCCACCAGCAGAGATTATAGGGACTACACCTTC. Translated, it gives CATSRDYRDYTF.

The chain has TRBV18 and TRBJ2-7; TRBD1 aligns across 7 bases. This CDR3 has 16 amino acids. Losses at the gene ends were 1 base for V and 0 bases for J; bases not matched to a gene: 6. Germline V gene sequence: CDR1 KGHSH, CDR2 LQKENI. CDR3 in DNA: TGTGCCAGCTCACCACTCCTGGGACAGAGCTCCTACGAGCAGTACTTC. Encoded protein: CASSPLLGQSSYEQYF.

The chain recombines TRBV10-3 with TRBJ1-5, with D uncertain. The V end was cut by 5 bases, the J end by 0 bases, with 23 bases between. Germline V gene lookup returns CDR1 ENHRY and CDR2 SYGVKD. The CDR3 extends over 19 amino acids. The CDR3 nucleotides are TGTGCCATCAGTAGGGTCCTCGCACAAACAGCCTATAGCAATCAGCCCCAGCATTTT. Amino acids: CAISRVLAQTAYSNQPQHF.

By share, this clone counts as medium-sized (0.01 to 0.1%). DNA for the CDR3: TGTGCCAGCAGCTTAGGGACAGGGTTCTACGAGCAGTACTTC. This translates into CASSLGTGFYEQYF. The chain combines TRBV7-2 with TRBJ2-7; 8 positions agree with TRBD1. The V gene's germline CDR1 is SGHTA and CDR2 FQGNSA. The CDR3 loop spans 14 amino acids. With 1 base clipped from V and 3 bases from J, the junction kept 2 bases outside the gene matches.

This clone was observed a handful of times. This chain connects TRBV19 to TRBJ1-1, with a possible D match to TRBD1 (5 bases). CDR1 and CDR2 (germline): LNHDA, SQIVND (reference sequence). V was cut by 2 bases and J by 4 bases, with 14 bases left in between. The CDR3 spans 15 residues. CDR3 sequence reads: CASSIYAGYGTEAFF. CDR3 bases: TGTGCCAGTAGTATATACGCAGGGTACGGCACTGAAGCTTTCTTT.

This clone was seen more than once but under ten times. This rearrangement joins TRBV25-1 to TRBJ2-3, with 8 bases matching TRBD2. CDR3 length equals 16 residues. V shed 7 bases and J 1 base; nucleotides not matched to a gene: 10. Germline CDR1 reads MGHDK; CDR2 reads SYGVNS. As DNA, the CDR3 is TGTGCCAGCATGCTATTAGCGGGATTGGGCACAGATACGCAGTATTTT. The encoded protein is CASMLLAGLGTDTQYF.